This T cell receptor (beta chain) appears in the sequencing data of a study of CD8 T cells in Susac syndrome. Study observations and caveats: The authors acknowledged that their TCR sequencing and HLA analysis involved a relatively small number of individuals.

This CDR3 is built from 14 residues. CDR1 is LNHDA and CDR2 is SQIVND in the germline V gene (reference sequence). V was shortened by 3 bases and J by 5 bases, with 13 bases between the two germline ends. A quantity of roughly 0.5 to 1 ug RNA underwent reverse transcription using random hexamers. Across 54 Vbeta and 13 Jbeta, TCR beta CDR3 was amplified with immunoSEQ multiplex PCR. TCRdb redid the calling of the immunoSEQ multiplex PCR reads with MiXCR, one entry per CDR3 protein. The sample includes approximately 76,000 distinct CDR3 sequences, about 95% seen only once; the top ten take 0.3% to 0.45%. In the case of this clonotype: Antigen: not known.

Blood CD8+ and CD4+ T cells underwent high-throughput TCR beta sequencing. Purification of the CD8+ and CD4+ T cells relied on negative isolation, and TEMRA cells underwent FACS enrichment. This clonotype originated in a human donor with multiple sclerosis. Sequencing used CD8+ T cells from PBMCs. The rearrangement uses TRBV19 and TRBJ2-5; D possibly corresponds to TRBD2 (5 bases). The CDR3 reads CASSIWGEKETQYF. CDR3 nucleotides: TGTGCCAGTAGTATCTGGGGAGAAAAGGAGACCCAGTACTTC. Full variable domain (outside the CDR3, taken from reference TRBV19 and TRBJ2-5): DGGITQSPKYLFRKEGQNVTLSCEQNLNHDAMYWYRQDPGQGLRLIYYSQIVNDFQKGDIAEGYSVSREKKESFPLTVTSAQKNPTAFYLCASSIWGEKETQYFGPGTRLLVL.